Detailed here is one T cell receptor (beta chain). Its cognate antigen has yet to be identified. The record has no base qualities; no much larger clone is one base away. The data were taken from a study of shared clonotypes between healthy human individuals (dated by TCRdb to 2018 to 2021). Looking at the study overall: A couple of women and a few men aged 18 to 49 years were included in the cohort. To estimate repertoire size and how much clonotypes are shared between individuals, the study performed deep sequencing of blood TCR repertoires from about five healthy adults. To increase sequencing depth and limit assay-specific biases, TCR repertoire library preparation and sequencing were carried out by different laboratories using diverse techniques. Per donor, leukapheresis produced somewhere between about 0.94 and 9.5 billion PBMCs. Results the study describes overall, beyond this receptor: Because the study included a small number of donors, the genetic and exposure-history diversity represented was limited. Pairwise subsampling led to the expectation that sequencing depth would affect the degree of clonotype sharing among donors. Sampling was limited to blood, and TCR repertoires in tissue likely differ from TCR repertoires in blood.

Using the deep immunoSEQ assay, multiplex PCR amplified TCR CDR3 regions from genomic DNA. Extracted genomic DNA from each cell subset was spread evenly across all wells of several immunoSEQ 96-well plates, with each plate serving as a replicate. Each replicate PCR for unsorted PBMC received 300 to 350 ng genomic DNA, equal to approximately 30,000 T cell genomes. Ten immunoSEQ deep assay plates were used to sequence unsorted PBMC genomic DNA. Purified libraries were quantified with a Qubit 3.0 fluorometer, sized on a Bioanalyzer 2100, and re-quantified with the KAPA Library Quantification kit. Every immunoSEQ 96-well plate was sequenced on a dedicated single-read 150-cycle Illumina NextSeq 550 flow cell. In the paper's pipeline: Because the immunoSEQ output included only junctional sequences and no quality scores, the filtering could not be the same as the filtering used for full-length reads. To assign V/J genes and CDR3, sequences were annotated against IMGT germline references using PyIR, a Python wrapper for IgBLAST v1.9. Reads were removed for weak V/J assignments (E-value above 1e-6), missing CDR3, stop codons, out-of-frame junctions, or ambiguous translated residues. A V3J clonotype was defined by an identical inferred V gene, J gene, and CDR3 amino acid sequence. Percentage overlap between repertoires was computed as shared unique clonotypes divided by the size of the smaller repertoire. Richness of each repertoire was evaluated using RTK rarefaction, the Chao1 estimator, and Recon v2.1 estimates of unobserved clonotypes. TCRdb holds this immuneACCESS table with in-frame rearrangements only. Some clones are missing; in checked studies, unresolved V genes explain under half, and the rest has no known cause. From that table come the V and J calls and clone size; the DNA was used to work out D and trimming. This sample lists hundreds of thousands of clones; more than 75% were detected once. The ten largest clones capture around 13% of the sample.

The donors were healthy, HIV-negative adults with no recently reported acute infections or vaccinations. Every donor was a Caucasian adult living in Nashville, Tennessee, USA. In the unsorted samples, approximately 82 million PBMCs were counted, and genomic DNA was extracted using the QIAamp DNA Blood Mini kit. Blood was obtained by leukapheresis, after which PBMCs were separated by Ficoll-Histopaque density gradient centrifugation and cryopreserved in liquid nitrogen vapor phase. The CDR3 runs 14 residues from the cysteine to the phenylalanine. The DNA shown is the 42-base CDR3, in frame from base 1. Reading the germline V gene gives CDR1 SGHRS and CDR2 YFSETQ. V is cut by 4 bases and J by 4 bases, and the space between the germline ends is 12 bases.

The sequencing input was PBMCs. The chain joins TRBV5-1 to TRBJ1-5; a weak D assignment points to TRBD1 (6 bases agree). This TCR came from a woman in her thirties or forties in good health. Some clones in this sample may be carry-over from other donors' samples. The nucleotides are TGCGCCAGCAGCCCCGGACAGCGAAATCAGCCCCAGCATTTT. Translation gives CASSPGQRNQPQHF.